These 13 T cell receptor beta chains came from one sample sequenced in a study of OX40 agonist ivuxolimab in advanced cancers. The assay was immunoSEQ multiplex PCR, and TCRdb's table has in-frame clones only and misses some. The sample comprises 70,000 to 80,000 clones, approximately 89% of which are singletons, and 0.3% to 0.45% rests with the top ten. The sample was CD4+ or CD8+ T cells sorted from blood, taken in a trial of the OX40 agonist ivuxolimab. All receptors derive from an adult with an advanced solid tumor such as melanoma, head and neck, liver or kidney cancer.

The CDR3 sequence: CASTTWTGQKTEAFF. The CDR3 region has the DNA TGTGCCAGCACGACCTGGACAGGCCAGAAGACTGAAGCTTTCTTT. This rearrangement joins TRBV27 to TRBJ1-1; 7 positions agree with TRBD1. Per germline, CDR1 MNHEY and CDR2 SMNVEV (reference sequence). CDR3 size: 15 residues. V lost 7 bases and J lost 5; bases outside the gene matches: 13.

The J gene is TRBJ2-2, the V gene TRBV9; 11 bases are a match to TRBD2. The CDR3 contains 16 residues. Trimming took 0 bases from V and 6 from J; bases not matched to a gene: 4. Germline CDR1 and CDR2: SGDLS and YYNGEE. CDR3 in DNA: TGTGCCAGCAGCGTAGGGGCTAGCGGGAGGCCCGGGGAGCTGTTTTTT. As protein: CASSVGASGRPGELFF.

This clone was observed once. The V gene is TRBV7-9, the J gene TRBJ1-2; TRBD1 matches at 11 bases. Trimming removed 6 bases from V and 7 bases from J; junction bases left unmatched: 4. The CDR3 has 13 amino acids. Germline V gene lookup returns CDR1 SEHNR and CDR2 FQNEAQ (reference sequence). CDR3 in amino acids: CASRAGTGGGYTF. The DNA of the CDR3 is TGTGCCAGCAGGGCCGGGACAGGGGGTGGCTACACCTTC.

Written as DNA, the CDR3 is TGTGCCAGTAGCCCGGGACAGGGGTGGCATGGCTACACCTTC. Its translation: CASSPGQGWHGYTF. This chain uses TRBV19 with TRBJ1-2; 10 nucleotides align to TRBD1. Per germline, CDR1 LNHDA and CDR2 SQIVND (reference sequence). This CDR3 region has 14 residues. V lost 6 bases and J lost 6; bases outside the gene matches: 7.

The chain has TRBV14 and TRBJ2-2; no clear D. CDR1 and CDR2 (germline): SGHDN, FVKESK. This CDR3 is built from 14 residues. V shed 1 base and J shed 4 bases, with 7 bases lying between them. CDR3: CASSQAWGTGELFF. CDR3 coding DNA: TGTGCCAGCAGCCAAGCCTGGGGCACCGGGGAGCTGTTTTTT.

The chain links TRBV7-2 to TRBJ2-7, with 10 bases fitting TRBD1. The CDR3 is 15 residues long. Trimming cost V 5 bases and J 3 bases; bases outside gene matches: 7. In germline, CDR1 is SGHTA, CDR2 FQGNSA. Here the CDR3 DNA reads TGTGCCAGCAGCCGGACCGGGACAGGGGTCTACGAGCAGTACTTC. Translated: CASSRTGTGVYEQYF.

This clone was recorded once. The chain combines TRBV7-8 with TRBJ2-1, with 7 bases identical to TRBD2. CDR3 size: 19 residues. The germline CDR1 and CDR2 sequences are SGHVS and FQNEAQ. After removal of 1 base from V and 4 bases from J, the junction contained 16 bases not matched to a gene. CDR3 region: CASSLVFSPSSGPYNEQFF. The CDR3 DNA follows: TGTGCCAGCAGCTTAGTCTTCAGTCCGTCTAGCGGACCATACAATGAGCAGTTCTTC.

This rearrangement joins TRBV4-1 to TRBJ1-1, with no clear D. This CDR3 has 14 residues. CDR1 is MGHRA and CDR2 is YSYEKL in the germline V gene. V gave up 6 bases and J gave up 4 bases, with 15 bases separating them. CDR3 residues: CASSFSGRGTEAFF. The CDR3, as DNA: TGCGCCAGCAGTTTTTCCGGGAGAGGCACTGAAGCTTTCTTT.

The chain carries TRBV10-3 and TRBJ1-1; 10 bases are shared with TRBD1. Looked up from germline, CDR1 is ENHRY and CDR2 is SYGVKD. Germline trimming cut 10 bases from V and 5 bases from J; bases unmatched to any gene: 7. The CDR3 has 13 amino acids. This CDR3 reads CATLGTGETEAFF. The CDR3, as DNA: TGTGCCACCCTGGGGACAGGGGAAACTGAAGCTTTCTTT.

The genes are TRBV28 and TRBJ2-1, with 8 bases that match TRBD1. This CDR3 comprises 14 residues. Germline V CDR1 and CDR2: MDHEN, SYDVKM. V shed 2 bases, J shed 9 bases, and the junction held 6 bases outside the gene matches. CDR3 sequence (DNA): TGTGCCAGCAGTTTAGGGCAGGGGGCGGGTGAGCAGTTCTTC. Its translation: CASSLGQGAGEQFF.

The CDR3 loop is CASARDRQPQHF. The DNA for the CDR3 is TGTGCTAGTGCCAGGGATCGGCAGCCCCAGCATTTT. This chain joins TRBV12-5 and TRBJ1-5, with D perhaps matching TRBD1 (5 bases). The CDR3 is made up of 12 amino acids. V shed 7 bases and J shed 7 bases, with 11 bases lying between them. Germline V lookup: CDR1 LGHNT, CDR2 FRNRAP.

This clone was found once. The V and J genes are TRBV6-5 and TRBJ1-2, with no clear D. Germline V gene data show CDR1 as MNHEY and CDR2 as SVGAGI. This CDR3 is 11 amino acids long. Trimming pared 10 bases from V and 4 bases from J, leaving 10 bases between. CDR3 sequence: CATVKFYGYTF. As DNA, the CDR3 is TGTGCCACCGTTAAATTCTATGGCTACACCTTC.

This sequence joins TRBV10-3 and TRBJ1-1; 9 nucleotides align to TRBD1. The V gene end was trimmed by 6 bases and the J gene end by 4 bases; junction bases not matched to a gene: 9. The germline CDR1 and CDR2 sequences are ENHRY and SYGVKD. The CDR3 is made up of 15 amino acids. In nucleotides, the CDR3 is TGTGCCATCAGGGGACAGGGTGACAGGGGCACTGAAGCTTTCTTT. Amino acids: CAIRGQGDRGTEAFF.